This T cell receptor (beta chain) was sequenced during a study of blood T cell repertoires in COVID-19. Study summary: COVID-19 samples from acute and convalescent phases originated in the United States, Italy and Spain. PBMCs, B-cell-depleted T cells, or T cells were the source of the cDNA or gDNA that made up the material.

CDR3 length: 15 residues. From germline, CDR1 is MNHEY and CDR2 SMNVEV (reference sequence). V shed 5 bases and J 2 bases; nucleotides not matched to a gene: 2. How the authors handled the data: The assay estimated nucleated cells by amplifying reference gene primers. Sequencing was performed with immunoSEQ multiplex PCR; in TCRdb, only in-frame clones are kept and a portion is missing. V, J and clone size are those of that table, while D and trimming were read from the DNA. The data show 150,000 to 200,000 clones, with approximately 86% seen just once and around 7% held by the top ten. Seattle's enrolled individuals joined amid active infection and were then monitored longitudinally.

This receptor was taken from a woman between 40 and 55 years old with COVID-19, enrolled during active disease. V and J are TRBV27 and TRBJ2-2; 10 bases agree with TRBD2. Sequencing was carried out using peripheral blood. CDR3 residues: CASSERGGNTGELFF. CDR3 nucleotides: TGTGCCAGCAGTGAGCGGGGGGGAAACACCGGGGAGCTGTTTTTT.